Sequencing of this T cell receptor beta chain was carried out in a study of shared clonotypes between healthy human individuals. Some clones are missing from TCRdb's copy, which holds only in-frame ones; the method was immunoSEQ multiplex PCR. The repertoire holds 550,000 to 700,000 clones, 60% to 75% seen once, with around 1.7% in the top ten. CDR3 length equals 13 residues. Germline V gives CDR1 MNHEY, CDR2 SVGAGI. The sequencing sample was made of memory CD4+ T cells sorted from blood. Documented subset: CD45RA-negative fraction. The chain carries TRBV6-5 and TRBJ2-5; 9 nucleotides align to TRBD1. The J call is in doubt because the DNA end fits TRBJ2-7 better. The receptor's source is a woman younger than 45 in good health. CDR3 DNA: TGTGCCAGCAGTGACAGGGGGGCCTACGAGCAGTACTTC. The encoded protein is CASSDRGAYEQYF.